This is a list of T cell receptor beta chains from one sample in a study of CD8 T cells in ankylosing spondylitis. Using its own MiXCR run on the 5' RACE reads, TCRdb lists one record per CDR3 protein. The sample holds about 90,000 distinct CDR3 sequences; 25% to 35% are singletons and the top ten take less than 60%. The specimen was blood, either unsorted or a sorted T cell fraction (not recorded which). The receptors shown here come from a male donor with ankylosing spondylitis or in good health (not recorded which). The CDR3 runs from the conserved cysteine through the conserved F or W. The order of the fields is clone size, D gene, J gene, V gene, CDR3 protein, CDR3 DNA. The D gene is left open where the match is weak. Size is omitted from some rows. Given values are once, few, many or a class for expanded clones.

abundance: -; d_gene: -; j_gene: TRBJ1-1; v_gene: TRBV18; CDR3aa: CASSPGPNTEAFF; CDR3nt: TGTGCCAGCTCGCCGGGGCCGAACACTGAAGCTTTCTTT
abundance: -; d_gene: -; j_gene: TRBJ2-3; v_gene: TRBV7-6; CDR3aa: CASSLNAADTQYF; CDR3nt: TGTGCCAGCAGCCTAAATGCGGCAGATACGCAGTATTTT
abundance: few; d_gene: -; j_gene: TRBJ2-7; v_gene: TRBV5-1; CDR3aa: CASSLEANSYEQYF; CDR3nt: TGCGCCAGCAGCTTGGAGGCGAACTCCTACGAGCAGTACTTC
abundance: few; d_gene: -; j_gene: TRBJ2-7; v_gene: TRBV6-5; CDR3aa: CASSYPEQYF; CDR3nt: TGTGCCAGCAGTTACCCCGAGCAGTACTTC
abundance: few; d_gene: TRBD2; j_gene: TRBJ2-5; v_gene: TRBV12-3/TRBV12-4; CDR3aa: CASRRVPLAHQETQYF; CDR3nt: TGTGCCAGCAGGCGCGTCCCACTAGCGCACCAAGAGACCCAGTACTTC
abundance: many; d_gene: -; j_gene: TRBJ1-3; v_gene: TRBV5-1; CDR3aa: CASSPTRASSGNTIYF; CDR3nt: TGCGCCAGCAGCCCGACCCGGGCCAGCTCTGGAAACACCATATATTTT
abundance: once; d_gene: TRBD1; j_gene: TRBJ2-5; v_gene: TRBV7-9; CDR3aa: CASRPQPGQNQETQYF; CDR3nt: TGTGCCAGCAGACCTCAACCGGGACAGAATCAAGAGACCCAGTACTTC
abundance: -; d_gene: -; j_gene: TRBJ2-5; v_gene: TRBV4-1; CDR3aa: CASSLGPLETQYF; CDR3nt: TGCGCCAGCAGCCTAGGACCATTAGAGACCCAGTACTTC
abundance: -; d_gene: TRBD1; j_gene: TRBJ2-1; v_gene: TRBV5-5; CDR3aa: CASSLAGTGDPPYNEQFF; CDR3nt: TGTGCCAGCAGCTTGGCCGGGACAGGGGACCCACCCTACAATGAGCAGTTCTTC
abundance: few; d_gene: -; j_gene: TRBJ1-6; v_gene: TRBV20-1; CDR3aa: CSASTGPNSPLHF; CDR3nt: TGCAGTGCTAGTACAGGGCCGAATTCACCCCTCCACTTT
abundance: -; d_gene: -; j_gene: TRBJ2-2; v_gene: TRBV28; CDR3aa: CASSLGRRPTGELFF; CDR3nt: TGTGCCAGCAGTTTGGGGCGGCGACCGACCGGGGAGCTGTTTTTT
abundance: many; d_gene: -; j_gene: TRBJ2-1; v_gene: TRBV7-2; CDR3aa: CASSLEWRGSYNEQFF; CDR3nt: TGTGCCAGCAGCTTAGAATGGCGGGGCTCCTACAATGAGCAGTTCTTC
abundance: -; d_gene: TRBD1; j_gene: TRBJ2-4; v_gene: TRBV19; CDR3aa: CASSIRDRKNIQYF; CDR3nt: TGTGCCAGTAGTATCCGGGACAGGAAAAACATTCAGTACTTC
abundance: -; d_gene: -; j_gene: TRBJ1-2; v_gene: TRBV20-1; CDR3aa: CSLGPEGYGYTF; CDR3nt: TGCAGTTTAGGTCCTGAGGGGTATGGCTACACCTTC
abundance: few; d_gene: -; j_gene: TRBJ1-6; v_gene: TRBV5-1; CDR3aa: CASSTMSGDSPLHF; CDR3nt: TGCGCCAGCAGTACGATGTCCGGCGATTCACCCCTCCACTTT
abundance: -; d_gene: -; j_gene: TRBJ1-5; v_gene: TRBV7-9; CDR3aa: CASSRDGDSQPQHF; CDR3nt: TGTGCCAGCAGCAGGGACGGGGACTCGCAGCCCCAGCATTTT
abundance: few; d_gene: -; j_gene: TRBJ2-3; v_gene: TRBV20-1; CDR3aa: CSVPETADTQYF; CDR3nt: TGCAGTGTCCCGGAGACCGCAGATACGCAGTATTTT
abundance: few; d_gene: -; j_gene: TRBJ1-6; v_gene: TRBV7-3; CDR3aa: CASSLVRVSPLHF; CDR3nt: TGTGCCAGCAGCTTAGTTAGGGTCTCACCCCTCCACTTT
abundance: -; d_gene: -; j_gene: TRBJ2-2; v_gene: TRBV5-1; CDR3aa: CASTPGGSTGELFF; CDR3nt: TGCGCCAGCACCCCCGGGGGCAGCACCGGGGAGCTGTTTTTT
abundance: -; d_gene: -; j_gene: TRBJ1-3; v_gene: TRBV18; CDR3aa: CASSPGLAGAGNTIYF; CDR3nt: TGTGCCAGCTCACCAGGATTGGCGGGGGCCGGAAACACCATATATTTT
abundance: -; d_gene: -; j_gene: TRBJ2-3; v_gene: TRBV20-1; CDR3aa: CSARVWEGLATQYF; CDR3nt: TGCAGTGCTAGAGTTTGGGAAGGTCTCGCTACGCAGTATTTT
abundance: few; d_gene: -; j_gene: TRBJ2-2; v_gene: TRBV7-3; CDR3aa: CASSLGPDTGELFF; CDR3nt: TGTGCCAGCAGCTTAGGACCAGACACCGGGGAGCTGTTTTTT